This T cell receptor beta chain comes out of a study of blood T cells in healthy people across ages. The second PCR ran roughly 6 to 11 cycles with a sample-barcoded 5' primer and J-beta primers. TCRdb reprocessed the 5' RACE reads with MiXCR, giving one entry per CDR3 protein. This sample has approximately 940,000 distinct CDR3 sequences, with 48% found just once. Regarding the study as a whole: There were more naive CD4+ cells and higher diversity in long-lived donors than in aged donors.

Samples each had at least 5.5 micrograms of total RNA extracted. Of note for this clonotype: Its specificity is not known.

CDR1 is WSHSY and CDR2 is SAAADI in the germline V gene. This CDR3 is 15 amino acids long. V was clipped by 3 bases and J by 7 bases; unmatched bases: 7. The TCR originated in a man aged 30-40 years in good health. V and J are TRBV10-2 and TRBJ2-1; 9 nucleotides match TRBD2. The sequenced sample consisted of blood. The CDR3 region is CASSDLAGKGNEQFF. CDR3 DNA: TGCGCCAGCAGTGACCTAGCGGGAAAGGGGAATGAGCAGTTCTTC.